These 21 T cell receptor beta chains were all obtained from the same sample, sequenced in a study of blood T cell repertoires in COVID-19. Using immunoSEQ multiplex PCR, the repertoire was profiled, and TCRdb retains in-frame clones only, with some absent. The sample has about 42,000 clones, about nine tenths seen once. The source material was peripheral blood. The receptors here all came from a woman aged 80 or over in a cohort sampled during active or convalescent COVID-19.

J is TRBJ1-4 and V is TRBV21-1; the D call in the table, TRBD1, was not verified against the DNA. TRBV21-1 is a listed pseudogene. This CDR3 comprises 15 residues. This chain's CDR3 is CASSKAGGPNEKLFF. The CDR3 bases are TGTGCCAGCAGCAAGGCAGGGGGACCTAATGAAAAACTGTTTTTT.

V usage is TRBV5-1 and J usage is TRBJ2-6; tentative D call: TRBD1 (6 bases). Germline CDR1 SGHRS, CDR2 YFSETQ. CDR3 length: 15 amino acids. The ends were cut back, 4 bases at V and 1 base at J, with 9 bases in the middle. The CDR3 reads CASSPTGSGANVLTF. The CDR3 nucleotides read TGCGCCAGCAGCCCCACAGGGTCTGGGGCCAACGTCCTGACTTTC.

V gene TRBV11-3 combines with J gene TRBJ2-2; TRBD2 matches at 7 bases. This CDR3 spans 15 amino acids. Trimming removed 4 bases from V and 4 bases from J; junction bases left unmatched: 6. Germline V CDR1 and CDR2: SGHNT, YENEEA. The CDR3 protein is CASSSGLETTGELFF. As DNA, the CDR3 is TGTGCCAGCAGCTCCGGACTAGAGACCACCGGGGAGCTGTTTTTT.

This rearrangement joins TRBV27 to TRBJ1-2; 9 bases map to TRBD1. In germline, CDR1 is MNHEY, CDR2 SMNVEV (reference sequence). The ends lost 6 bases at V and 2 bases at J; junction bases unmatched: 7. This CDR3 is built from 15 residues. CDR3 region: CASRPGTGLNYGYTF. DNA of the CDR3: TGTGCCAGCAGGCCGGGGACAGGGTTGAACTATGGCTACACCTTC.

This clone has just one count. V is TRBV7-2 and J is TRBJ2-7; D perhaps matches TRBD1 (6 bases). Trimming took off 5 bases at V and 2 bases at J, with 10 bases between the two ends. The CDR3 loop spans 13 amino acids. Germline V gives CDR1 SGHTA, CDR2 FQGNSA. The CDR3 loop is CASSQGHTYEQYF. DNA for the CDR3: TGTGCCAGCAGCCAGGGACACACCTACGAGCAGTACTTC.

This clone was counted once. The chain has TRBV9 and TRBJ2-1, with 9 bases identical to TRBD2. The length of the CDR3 is 15 residues. The germline CDR1 and CDR2 sequences are SGDLS and YYNGEE. The V gene end was trimmed by 6 bases and the J gene end by 2 bases; junction bases not matched to a gene: 6. DNA for the CDR3: TGTGCCAGCAACCCTAGCGGGGAGACCTACAATGAGCAGTTCTTC. Its translation: CASNPSGETYNEQFF.

The chain is built from TRBV6-1 and TRBJ1-2, with TRBD1 identical over 8 bases. Germline V lookup: CDR1 MNHNS, CDR2 SASEGT. The CDR3 runs 14 residues. The V segment lost 3 bases and the J segment 5 bases; nucleotides outside the gene matches: 5. Written as DNA, the CDR3 is TGTGCCAGCAGTGAGCGGACAGGGTTATATGGCTACACCTTC. Amino acid sequence: CASSERTGLYGYTF.

CDR3 in amino acids: CSASLDRVVTEAFF. CDR3 nucleotide sequence: TGCAGTGCTAGTCTGGACAGGGTAGTGACTGAAGCTTTCTTT. The rearrangement links TRBV20-1 to TRBJ1-1, with TRBD1 matching 8 bases. The CDR3 is made up of 14 amino acids. After removal of 3 bases from V and 5 bases from J, the junction contained 8 bases not matched to a gene. CDR1 is DFQATT, CDR2 SNEGSKA, per germline (reference sequence).

This sequence joins TRBV6-5 and TRBJ2-1, with D tentatively TRBD2 (5 bases). The length of the CDR3 is 11 residues. V was cut by 5 bases and J by 9 bases, with 8 bases left in between. CDR1 is MNHEY, CDR2 SVGAGI, per germline. The CDR3: CASSLGIEQFF. For the CDR3, the DNA is TGTGCCAGCAGTCTCGGGATTGAGCAGTTCTTC.

This rearrangement joins TRBV5-1 to TRBJ2-2; possibly TRBD1 for D (6 bases). V gave up 3 bases and J gave up 0 bases, with 9 bases separating them. There are 15 residues in the CDR3. Looked up from germline, CDR1 is SGHRS and CDR2 is YFSETQ. The CDR3 nucleotides are TGCGCCAGCAGCTCCGGACAGACGAACACCGGGGAGCTGTTTTTT. It codes for CASSSGQTNTGELFF.

This clone has only one observation. The V gene is TRBV11-2, the J gene TRBJ2-7, with TRBD1 matching 8 bases. Germline lookup yields CDR1 SGHAT and CDR2 FQNNGV. Unmatched junction bases numbered 3, after V lost 2 bases and J lost 3 bases. The CDR3 covers 14 residues. CDR3 loop: CASSLNRGNYEQYF. The CDR3 nucleotides are TGTGCCAGCAGCTTAAACAGGGGGAACTACGAGCAGTACTTC.

The chain couples TRBV12-3 or TRBV12-4 to TRBJ1-2; TRBD1 agrees at 7 bases. V lost 4 bases to trimming and J lost 5 bases; unmatched junction nucleotides: 4. This CDR3 has 13 residues. Written as DNA, the CDR3 is TGTGCCAGCAGTTCAAGGGGGCGGTATGGCTACACCTTC. Protein: CASSSRGRYGYTF.

This clone was detected only once. V usage is TRBV5-4 and J usage is TRBJ2-5; no definite D call. V gave up 1 base and J gave up 4 bases, with 5 bases separating them. In germline, CDR1 is SGHNT, CDR2 YYREEE (reference sequence). The CDR3 covers 12 residues. The CDR3: CASSLYGETQYF. Here the CDR3 DNA reads TGTGCCAGCAGCTTGTACGGAGAGACCCAGTACTTC.

V and J are TRBV9 and TRBJ2-3; 8 nucleotides agree with TRBD2. The CDR3 consists of 14 residues. The germline V gene encodes CDR1 SGDLS and CDR2 YYNGEE. J was trimmed by 5 bases and V by 4 bases; bases with no gene match: 6. The CDR3 sequence is CASSPGLDVDTQYF. The CDR3 DNA is TGTGCCAGCAGCCCGGGACTAGATGTAGATACGCAGTATTTT.

The CDR3 DNA reads as TGTGCCAGCAGCTGGCCGGGCAGGGGATCCACTGAAGCTTTCTTT. Encoded protein: CASSWPGRGSTEAFF. This chain uses TRBV5-5 with TRBJ1-1, with TRBD1 as a possible D gene (6 bases). Germline loops: CDR1 SGHKS, CDR2 YYEKEE (reference sequence). The CDR3 is made up of 15 amino acids. Trimming removed 3 bases at V and 4 bases at J, with 16 bases between.

This clone was seen more than once but under ten times. V is TRBV10-2 and J is TRBJ2-7; 10 nucleotides match TRBD2. Germline CDR1 WSHSY, CDR2 SAAADI. This CDR3 contains 17 residues. The V segment lost 6 bases and the J segment 6 bases; nucleotides outside the gene matches: 17. The CDR3 loop is CASRRLRILAGGGEQYF. The CDR3 DNA is TGCGCCAGCAGGCGGCTGCGCATCTTAGCGGGAGGCGGCGAGCAGTACTTC.

This chain uses TRBV2 with TRBJ2-5, with TRBD2 as a possible D gene (5 bases). The V end was cut by 3 bases, the J end by 0 bases, with 14 bases between. Germline assignment: CDR1 SNHLY and CDR2 FYNNEI. The CDR3 runs 16 residues. CDR3 residues: CASSDGSAAYQETQYF. The CDR3 nucleotides read TGTGCCAGCAGTGATGGTAGCGCGGCGTACCAAGAGACCCAGTACTTC.

The V call is TRBV3-1 (or the pseudogene TRBV3-2), the J call TRBJ2-7, with 10 bases identical to TRBD2. The germline CDR1 and CDR2 sequences are LGHDT and YNNKEL (reference sequence). The CDR3 has 17 amino acids. V was clipped by 0 bases and J by 1 base; unmatched bases: 6. The CDR3 here is CASSQERLAGVSYEQYF. The CDR3 DNA sequence: TGTGCCAGCAGCCAAGAAAGGCTAGCGGGGGTGTCCTACGAGCAGTACTTC.

The sample holds a few counts of this clone. J is TRBJ1-1 and V is TRBV15; tentative D call: TRBD1 (5 bases). Germline CDR1 is LNHNV and CDR2 is YYDKDF (reference sequence). This CDR3 comprises 14 residues. The V gene lost 0 bases and the J gene lost 8 bases, with 13 bases spanning the gap. CDR3 loop: CATSRDISRGEAFF. The CDR3 DNA is TGTGCCACCAGCAGAGATATTAGTAGGGGCGAAGCTTTCTTT. The full variable domain, with the rest looked up from reference TRBV15 and TRBJ1-1, is DAMVIQNPRYQVTQFGKPVTLSCSQTLNHNVMYWYQQKSSQAPKLLFHYYDKDFNNEADTPDNFQSRRPNTSFCFLDIRSPGLGDTAMYLCATSRDISRGEAFFGQGTRLTVV.

This chain links TRBV5-6 with TRBJ1-6, with a tentative D call TRBD1 (5 bases). V lost 2 bases and J lost 9, with 15 bases in between. Germline assignment: CDR1 SGHDT and CDR2 YYEEEE. The CDR3 totals 15 residues. CDR3 protein: CASSFRWQGGSPLHF. CDR3 DNA sequence: TGTGCCAGCAGCTTTCGTTGGCAGGGAGGTTCACCCCTCCACTTT.

V usage is TRBV19 and J usage is TRBJ2-7, with D maybe TRBD1 (5 bases). V lost 1 base to trimming and J lost 2 bases, with 9 bases between them. Germline-derived CDR1 and CDR2 are LNHDA and SQIVND (reference sequence). The CDR3 runs to 14 residues. CDR3 bases: TGTGCCAGTAGTATAGGTGGACACCCCTACGAGCAGTACTTC. It codes for CASSIGGHPYEQYF. Together with reference TRBV19 and TRBJ2-7, the CDR3 gives the full variable domain: DGGITQSPKYLFRKEGQNVTLSCEQNLNHDAMYWYRQDPGQGLRLIYYSQIVNDFQKGDIAEGYSVSREKKESFPLTVTSAQKNPTAFYLCASSIGGHPYEQYFGPGTRLTVT.